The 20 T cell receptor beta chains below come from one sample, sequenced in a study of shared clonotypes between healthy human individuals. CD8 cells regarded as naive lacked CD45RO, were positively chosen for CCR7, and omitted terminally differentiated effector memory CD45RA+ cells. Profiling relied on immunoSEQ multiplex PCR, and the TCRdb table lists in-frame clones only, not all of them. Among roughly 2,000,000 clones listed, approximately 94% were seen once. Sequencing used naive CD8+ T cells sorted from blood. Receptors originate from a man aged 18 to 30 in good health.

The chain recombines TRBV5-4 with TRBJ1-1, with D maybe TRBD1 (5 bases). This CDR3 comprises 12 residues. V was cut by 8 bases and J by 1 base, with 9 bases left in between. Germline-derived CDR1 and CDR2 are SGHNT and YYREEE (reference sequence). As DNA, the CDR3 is TGTGCCAGTGGGGACGGGAACACTGAAGCTTTCTTT. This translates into CASGDGNTEAFF. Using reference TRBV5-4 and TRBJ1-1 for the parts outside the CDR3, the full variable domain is ETGVTQSPTHLIKTRGQQVTLRCSSQSGHNTVSWYQQALGQGPQFIFQYYREEENGRGNFPPRFSGLQFPNYSSELNVNALELDDSALYLCASGDGNTEAFFGQGTRLTVV.

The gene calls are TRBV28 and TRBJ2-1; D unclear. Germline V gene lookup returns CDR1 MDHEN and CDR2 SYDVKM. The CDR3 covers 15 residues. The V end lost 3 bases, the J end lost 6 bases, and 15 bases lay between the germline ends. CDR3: CASSFRLRSGNEQFF. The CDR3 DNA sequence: TGTGCCAGCAGTTTTCGCCTACGTTCCGGCAATGAGCAGTTCTTC.

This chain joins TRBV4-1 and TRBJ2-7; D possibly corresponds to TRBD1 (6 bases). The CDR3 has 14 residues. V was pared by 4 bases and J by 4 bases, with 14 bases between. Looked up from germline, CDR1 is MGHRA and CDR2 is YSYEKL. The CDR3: CASSRTVLIYEQYF. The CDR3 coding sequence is TGCGCCAGCAGCCGGACAGTCTTGATTTACGAGCAGTACTTC.

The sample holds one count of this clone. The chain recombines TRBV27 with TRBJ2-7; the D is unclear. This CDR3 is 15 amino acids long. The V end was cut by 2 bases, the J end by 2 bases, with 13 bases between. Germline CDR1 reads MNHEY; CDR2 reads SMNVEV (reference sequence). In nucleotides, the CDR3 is TGTGCCAGCAGTTTAGCCTTCTCCGAGACCTACGAGCAGTACTTC. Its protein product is CASSLAFSETYEQYF.

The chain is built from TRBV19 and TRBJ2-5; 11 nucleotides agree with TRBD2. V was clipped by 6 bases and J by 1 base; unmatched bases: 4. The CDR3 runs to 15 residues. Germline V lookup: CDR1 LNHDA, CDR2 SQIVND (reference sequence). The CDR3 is CASRMTSGAQETQYF. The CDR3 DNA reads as TGTGCCAGTAGGATGACTAGCGGGGCCCAAGAGACCCAGTACTTC.

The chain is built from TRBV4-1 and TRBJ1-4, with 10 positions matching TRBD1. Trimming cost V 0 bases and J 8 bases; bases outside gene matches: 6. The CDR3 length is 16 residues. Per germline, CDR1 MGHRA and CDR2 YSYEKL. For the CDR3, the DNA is TGCGCCAGCAGCCAAGATCTGGACAGGGGGTCAGAAAAACTGTTTTTT. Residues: CASSQDLDRGSEKLFF.

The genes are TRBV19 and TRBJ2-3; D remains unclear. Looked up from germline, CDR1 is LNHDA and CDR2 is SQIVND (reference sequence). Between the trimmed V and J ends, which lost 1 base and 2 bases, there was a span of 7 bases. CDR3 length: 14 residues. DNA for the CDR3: TGTGCCAGTAGTATAGGCCCAGTCACAGATACGCAGTATTTT. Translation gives CASSIGPVTDTQYF.

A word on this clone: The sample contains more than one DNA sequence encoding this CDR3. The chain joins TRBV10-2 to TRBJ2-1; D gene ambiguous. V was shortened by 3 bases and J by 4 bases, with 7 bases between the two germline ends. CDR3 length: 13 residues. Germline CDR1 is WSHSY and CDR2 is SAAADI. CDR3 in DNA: TGCGCCAGCAGTGAATCTGTGTACAATGAGCAGTTCTTC. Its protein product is CASSESVYNEQFF.

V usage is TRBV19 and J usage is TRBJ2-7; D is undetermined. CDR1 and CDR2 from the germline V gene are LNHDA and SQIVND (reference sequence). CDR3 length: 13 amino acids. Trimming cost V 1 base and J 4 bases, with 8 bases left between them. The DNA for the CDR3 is TGTGCCAGTAGTATAGGCGGCTATTACGAGCAGTACTTC. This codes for CASSIGGYYEQYF.

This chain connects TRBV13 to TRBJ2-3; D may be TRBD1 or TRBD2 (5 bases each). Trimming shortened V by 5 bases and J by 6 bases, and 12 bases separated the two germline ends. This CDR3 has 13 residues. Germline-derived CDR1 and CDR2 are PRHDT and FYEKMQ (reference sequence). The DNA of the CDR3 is TGTGCCAGCAGCAACGGGGCCGGGGATACGCAGTATTTT. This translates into CASSNGAGDTQYF.

CDR3 sequence (DNA): TGTGCCAGCAGCTTAATCGGGTACACAGATACGCAGTATTTT. Amino acids: CASSLIGYTDTQYF. The rearrangement links TRBV7-2 to TRBJ2-3; no clear D. The CDR3 has 14 residues. Germline V gives CDR1 SGHTA, CDR2 FQGNSA. Trimming took 2 bases from V and 2 from J, leaving 8 bases between them.

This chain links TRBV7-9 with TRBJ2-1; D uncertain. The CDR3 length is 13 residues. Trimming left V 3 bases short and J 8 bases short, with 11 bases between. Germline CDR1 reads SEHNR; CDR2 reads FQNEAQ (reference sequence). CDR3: CASSLSVRDEQFF. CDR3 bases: TGTGCCAGCAGCTTGTCGGTCCGGGATGAGCAGTTCTTC. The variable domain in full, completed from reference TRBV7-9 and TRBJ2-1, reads DTGVSQNPRHKITKRGQNVTFRCDPISEHNRLYWYRQTLGQGPEFLTYFQNEAQLEKSRLLSDRFSAERPKGSFSTLEIQRTEQGDSAMYLCASSLSVRDEQFFGPGTRLTVL.

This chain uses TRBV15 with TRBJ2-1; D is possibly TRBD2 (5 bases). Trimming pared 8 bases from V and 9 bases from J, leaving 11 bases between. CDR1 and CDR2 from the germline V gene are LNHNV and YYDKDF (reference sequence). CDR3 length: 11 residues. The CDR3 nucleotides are TGTGCCACCCGTTTCGGGATTGAGCAGTTCTTC. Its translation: CATRFGIEQFF.

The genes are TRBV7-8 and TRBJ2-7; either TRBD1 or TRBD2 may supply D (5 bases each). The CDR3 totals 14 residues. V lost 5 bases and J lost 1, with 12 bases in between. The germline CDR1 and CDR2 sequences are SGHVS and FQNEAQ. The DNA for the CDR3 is TGTGCCAGCAGCCCCATGGGGGAATCCTACGAGCAGTACTTC. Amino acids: CASSPMGESYEQYF.

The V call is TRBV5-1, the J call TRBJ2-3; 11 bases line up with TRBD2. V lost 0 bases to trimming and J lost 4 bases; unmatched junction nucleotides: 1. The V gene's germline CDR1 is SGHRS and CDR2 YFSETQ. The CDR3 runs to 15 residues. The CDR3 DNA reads TGCGCCAGCAGCTTGGGACTAGCGGGGTCAGATACGCAGTATTTT. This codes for CASSLGLAGSDTQYF.

CDR3 in amino acids: CASSQDRAGTEAFF. For the CDR3, the DNA is TGCGCCAGCAGCCAAGATCGGGCAGGGACTGAAGCTTTCTTT. V and J are TRBV4-3 and TRBJ1-1; the D gene is possibly TRBD1 (5 bases). Germline values: CDR1 LGHNA, CDR2 YSLEER. V lost 0 bases and J lost 5, with 10 bases in between. The length of the CDR3 is 14 residues.

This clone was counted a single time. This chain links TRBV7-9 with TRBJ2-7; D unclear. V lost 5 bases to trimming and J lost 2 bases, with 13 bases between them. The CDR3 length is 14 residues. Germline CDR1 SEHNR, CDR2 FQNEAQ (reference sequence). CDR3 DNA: TGTGCCAGCAGCCCCAGGACCCCCCCCTACGAGCAGTACTTC. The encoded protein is CASSPRTPPYEQYF.

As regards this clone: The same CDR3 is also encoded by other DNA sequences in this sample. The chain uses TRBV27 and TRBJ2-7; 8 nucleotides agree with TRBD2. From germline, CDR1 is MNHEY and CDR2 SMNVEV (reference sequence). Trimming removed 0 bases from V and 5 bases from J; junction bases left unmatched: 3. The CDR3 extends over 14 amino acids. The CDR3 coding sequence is TGTGCCAGCAGTTTATCGCTAGCGGGCAACGAGCAGTACTTC. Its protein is CASSLSLAGNEQYF.

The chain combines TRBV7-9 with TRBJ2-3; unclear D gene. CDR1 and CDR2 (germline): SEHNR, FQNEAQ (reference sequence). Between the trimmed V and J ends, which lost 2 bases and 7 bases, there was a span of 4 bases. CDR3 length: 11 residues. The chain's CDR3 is CASSLSNTQYF. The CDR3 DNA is TGTGCCAGCAGCTTAAGCAATACGCAGTATTTT.

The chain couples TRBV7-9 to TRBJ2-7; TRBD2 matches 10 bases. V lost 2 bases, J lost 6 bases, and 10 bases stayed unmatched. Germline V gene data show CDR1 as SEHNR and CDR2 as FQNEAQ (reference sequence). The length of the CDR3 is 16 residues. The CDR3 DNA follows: TGTGCCAGCAGCTTATTGGAGCGGGAGGGCCAAGGCGAGCAGTACTTC. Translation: CASSLLEREGQGEQYF.